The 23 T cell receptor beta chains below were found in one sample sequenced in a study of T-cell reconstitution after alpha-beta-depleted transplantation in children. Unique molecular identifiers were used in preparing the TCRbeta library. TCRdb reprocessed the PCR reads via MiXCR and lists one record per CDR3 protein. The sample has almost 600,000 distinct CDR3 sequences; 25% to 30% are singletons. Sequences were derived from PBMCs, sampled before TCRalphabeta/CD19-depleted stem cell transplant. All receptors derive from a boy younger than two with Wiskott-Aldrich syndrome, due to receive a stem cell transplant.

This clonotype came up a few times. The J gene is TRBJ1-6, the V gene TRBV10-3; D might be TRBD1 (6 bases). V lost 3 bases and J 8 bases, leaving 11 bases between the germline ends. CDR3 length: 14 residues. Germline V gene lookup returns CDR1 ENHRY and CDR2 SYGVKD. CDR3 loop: CAISDRGMDSPLHF. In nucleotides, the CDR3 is TGTGCCATCAGTGACAGGGGAATGGATTCACCCCTCCACTTT.

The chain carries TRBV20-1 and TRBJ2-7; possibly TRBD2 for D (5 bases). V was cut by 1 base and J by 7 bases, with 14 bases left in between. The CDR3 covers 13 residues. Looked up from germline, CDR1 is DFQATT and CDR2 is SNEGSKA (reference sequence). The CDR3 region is CSARGQVGREQYF. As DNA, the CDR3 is TGCAGTGCTAGAGGCCAAGTGGGGAGAGAGCAGTACTTC.

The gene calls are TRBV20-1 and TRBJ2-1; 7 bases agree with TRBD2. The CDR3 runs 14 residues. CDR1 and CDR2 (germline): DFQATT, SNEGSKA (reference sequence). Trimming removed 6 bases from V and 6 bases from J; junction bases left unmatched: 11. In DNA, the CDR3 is TGCAGTGCCGGTTTGTGGCGGGAGATCAATGAGCAGTTCTTC. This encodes CSAGLWREINEQFF.

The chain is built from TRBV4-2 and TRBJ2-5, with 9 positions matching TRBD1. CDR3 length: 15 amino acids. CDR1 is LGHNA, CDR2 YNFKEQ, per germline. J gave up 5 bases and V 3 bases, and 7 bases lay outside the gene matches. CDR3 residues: CASSQGQGNSETQYF. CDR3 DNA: TGTGCCAGCAGCCAGGGACAGGGTAACAGCGAGACCCAGTACTTC.

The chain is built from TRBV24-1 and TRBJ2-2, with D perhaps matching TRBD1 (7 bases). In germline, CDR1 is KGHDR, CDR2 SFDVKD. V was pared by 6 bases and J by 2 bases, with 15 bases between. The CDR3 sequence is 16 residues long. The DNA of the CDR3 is TGTGCCACCAGTAGACGGGGGACAGCCAACACCGGGGAGCTGTTTTTT. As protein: CATSRRGTANTGELFF.

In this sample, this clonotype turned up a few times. CDR3 sequence reads: CASSLGTGGNNQPQHF. In nucleotides, the CDR3 is TGCGCCAGCAGCTTGGGGACAGGGGGCAACAATCAGCCCCAGCATTTT. This chain connects TRBV5-1 to TRBJ1-5, with 11 nucleotides matching TRBD1. V lost 0 bases to trimming and J lost 3 bases; unmatched junction nucleotides: 2. Germline V gene sequence: CDR1 SGHRS, CDR2 YFSETQ. The CDR3 is made up of 16 amino acids.

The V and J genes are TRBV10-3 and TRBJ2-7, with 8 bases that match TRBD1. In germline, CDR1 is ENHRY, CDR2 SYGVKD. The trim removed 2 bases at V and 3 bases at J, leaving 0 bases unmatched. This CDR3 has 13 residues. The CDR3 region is CAISETGGYEQYF. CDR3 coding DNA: TGTGCCATCAGTGAGACAGGGGGCTACGAGCAGTACTTC.

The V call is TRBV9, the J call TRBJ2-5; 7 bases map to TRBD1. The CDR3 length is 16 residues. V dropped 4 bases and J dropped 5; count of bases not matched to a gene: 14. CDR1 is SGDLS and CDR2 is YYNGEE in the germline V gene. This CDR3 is CASSLMTGQVGETQYF. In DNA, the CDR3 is TGTGCCAGCAGCCTGATGACAGGGCAAGTAGGGGAGACCCAGTACTTC.

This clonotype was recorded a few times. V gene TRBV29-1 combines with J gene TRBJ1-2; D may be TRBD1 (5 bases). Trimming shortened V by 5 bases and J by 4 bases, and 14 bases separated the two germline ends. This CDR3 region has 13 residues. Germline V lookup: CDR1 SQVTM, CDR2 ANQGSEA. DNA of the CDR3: TGCAGCGTTCTGGCTCGAGGGGCCTATGGCTACACCTTC. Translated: CSVLARGAYGYTF. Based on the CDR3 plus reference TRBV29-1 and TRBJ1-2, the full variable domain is SAVISQKPSRDICQRGTSLTIQCQVDSQVTMMFWYRQQPGQSLTLIATANQGSEATYESGFVIDKFPISRPNLTFSTLTVSNMSPEDSSIYLCSVLARGAYGYTFGSGTRLTVV.

DNA for the CDR3: TGTGCCAGCAGTTTAGTTGTGGGAGGCGGGACGGGAGATACGCAGTATTTT. It specifies CASSLVVGGGTGDTQYF. The chain links TRBV27 to TRBJ2-3, with D possibly matching TRBD2 (6 bases). The length of the CDR3 is 17 residues. Germline V gene data show CDR1 as MNHEY and CDR2 as SMNVEV (reference sequence). Trimming stripped 2 bases from V and 5 bases from J, with 20 bases between.

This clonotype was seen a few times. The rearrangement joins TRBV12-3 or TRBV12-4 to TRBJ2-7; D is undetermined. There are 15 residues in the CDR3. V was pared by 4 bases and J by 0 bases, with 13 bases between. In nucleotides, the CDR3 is TGTGCCAGCAGTTCTAGGGCTGGATACTCCTACGAGCAGTACTTC. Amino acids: CASSSRAGYSYEQYF.

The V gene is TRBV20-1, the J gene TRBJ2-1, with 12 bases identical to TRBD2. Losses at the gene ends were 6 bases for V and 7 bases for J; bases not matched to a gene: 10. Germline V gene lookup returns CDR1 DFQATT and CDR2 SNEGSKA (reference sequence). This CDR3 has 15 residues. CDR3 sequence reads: CSAPLAGGLKNEQFF. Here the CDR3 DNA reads TGCAGTGCACCTCTAGCGGGAGGGCTAAAAAATGAGCAGTTCTTC.

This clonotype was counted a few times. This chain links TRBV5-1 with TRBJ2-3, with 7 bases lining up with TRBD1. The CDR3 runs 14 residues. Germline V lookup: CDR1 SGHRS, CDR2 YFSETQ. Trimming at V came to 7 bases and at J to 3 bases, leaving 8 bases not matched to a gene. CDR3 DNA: TGCGCCAGCCACCGGGACAGCCTAACAGATACGCAGTATTTT. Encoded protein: CASHRDSLTDTQYF.

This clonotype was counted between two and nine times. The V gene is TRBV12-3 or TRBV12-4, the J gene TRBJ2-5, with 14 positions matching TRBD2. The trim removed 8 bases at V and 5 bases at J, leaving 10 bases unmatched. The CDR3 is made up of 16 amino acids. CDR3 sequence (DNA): TGTGCCAGCCTAGGACTAGCGGGAGGTATTGGGGAGACCCAGTACTTC. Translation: CASLGLAGGIGETQYF.

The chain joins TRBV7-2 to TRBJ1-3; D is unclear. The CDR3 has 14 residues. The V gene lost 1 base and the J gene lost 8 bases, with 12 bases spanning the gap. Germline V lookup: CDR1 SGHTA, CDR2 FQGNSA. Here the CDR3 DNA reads TGTGCCAGCAGCTTAGAACCCCGAGCAGACACCATATATTTT. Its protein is CASSLEPRADTIYF.

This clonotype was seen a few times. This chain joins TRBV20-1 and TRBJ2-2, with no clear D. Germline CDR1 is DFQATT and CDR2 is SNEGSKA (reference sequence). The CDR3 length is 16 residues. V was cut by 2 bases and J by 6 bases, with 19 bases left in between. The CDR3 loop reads CSARRSGLVPAGELFF. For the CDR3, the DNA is TGCAGTGCTAGACGGTCCGGATTGGTTCCCGCCGGGGAGCTGTTTTTT.

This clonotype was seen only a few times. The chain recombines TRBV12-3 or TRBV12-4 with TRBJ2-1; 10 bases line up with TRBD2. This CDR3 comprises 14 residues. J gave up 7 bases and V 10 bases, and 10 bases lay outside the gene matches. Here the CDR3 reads CATGTSGIDNEQFF. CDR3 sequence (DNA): TGTGCCACCGGTACTAGCGGGATTGATAATGAGCAGTTCTTC.

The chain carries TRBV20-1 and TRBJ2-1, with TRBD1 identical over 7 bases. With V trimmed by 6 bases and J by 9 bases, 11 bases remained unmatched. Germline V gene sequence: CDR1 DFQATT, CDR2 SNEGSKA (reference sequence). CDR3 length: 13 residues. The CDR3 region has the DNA TGCAGTGCCAGGGGGTATGTGACGCCTGAGCAGTTCTTC. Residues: CSARGYVTPEQFF.

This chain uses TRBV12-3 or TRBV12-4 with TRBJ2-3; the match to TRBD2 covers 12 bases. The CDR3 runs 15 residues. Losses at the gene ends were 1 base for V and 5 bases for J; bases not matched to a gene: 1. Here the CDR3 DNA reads TGTGCCAGCAGTTTAGGGGGACTAGCGGGAGATACGCAGTATTTT. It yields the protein CASSLGGLAGDTQYF.

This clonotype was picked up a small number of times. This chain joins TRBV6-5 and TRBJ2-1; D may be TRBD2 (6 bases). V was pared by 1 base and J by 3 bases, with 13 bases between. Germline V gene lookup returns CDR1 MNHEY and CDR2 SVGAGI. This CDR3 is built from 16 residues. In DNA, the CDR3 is TGTGCCAGCAGTTACTTCAGGGAGGCGGGCTACAATGAGCAGTTCTTC. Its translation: CASSYFREAGYNEQFF.

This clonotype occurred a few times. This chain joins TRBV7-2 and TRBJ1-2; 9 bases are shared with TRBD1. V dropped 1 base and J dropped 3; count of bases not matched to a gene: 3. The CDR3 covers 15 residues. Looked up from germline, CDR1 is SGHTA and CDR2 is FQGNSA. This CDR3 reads CASSLGTGAYYGYTF. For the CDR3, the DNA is TGTGCCAGCAGCTTAGGGACAGGGGCATACTATGGCTACACCTTC.

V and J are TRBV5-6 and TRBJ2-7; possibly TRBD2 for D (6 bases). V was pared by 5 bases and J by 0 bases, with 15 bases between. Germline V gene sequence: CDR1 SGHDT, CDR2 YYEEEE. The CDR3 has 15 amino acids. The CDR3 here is CASSRDFLSSYEQYF. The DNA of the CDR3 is TGTGCCAGCAGTCGGGACTTCCTGAGCTCCTACGAGCAGTACTTC.

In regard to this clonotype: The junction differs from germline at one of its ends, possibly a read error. This CDR3 reads CATSGDRIAGYTF. The CDR3 bases are TGTGCCACCAGCGGAGACAGGATTGCTGGCTACACCTTC. The gene calls are TRBV15 and TRBJ1-2, with D tentatively TRBD1 (6 bases). This CDR3 is 13 amino acids long. The germline V gene encodes CDR1 LNHNV and CDR2 YYDKDF (reference sequence).